Listed here are 28 T cell receptor beta chains from one sample, sequenced in a study of T cell responses to AZD1222 COVID-19 vaccine. Profiling relied on immunoSEQ multiplex PCR, and the TCRdb table lists in-frame clones only, not all of them. Among approximately 74,000 clones listed, 75% to 90% were seen once. Sequenced material: peripheral blood, taken on day 0 of AZD1222 vaccination. These receptors came from an adult in good health.

This rearrangement joins TRBV5-5 to TRBJ1-5; D gene uncertain. V shed 6 bases and J shed 4 bases, with 11 bases lying between them. This CDR3 is built from 13 residues. CDR1 and CDR2 (germline): SGHKS, YYEKEE (reference sequence). DNA for the CDR3: TGTGCCAGCAACCAAGAGTGGAATCAGCCCCAGCATTTT. Amino acid sequence: CASNQEWNQPQHF.

As to this clone: The sample contains more than one DNA sequence encoding this CDR3. V is TRBV7-2 and J is TRBJ1-4; no clear D. CDR3 length equals 18 residues. V dropped 1 base and J dropped 0 bases, with 15 bases sitting between them. Looked up from germline, CDR1 is SGHTA and CDR2 is FQGNSA. The CDR3 reads CASSLVVGLAATNEKLFF. CDR3 in DNA: TGTGCCAGCAGCTTAGTAGTTGGGTTAGCGGCAACTAATGAAAAACTGTTTTTT. The variable domain in full, with the rest retrieved from reference TRBV7-2 and TRBJ1-4, is GAGVSQSPSNKVTEKGKDVELRCDPISGHTALYWYRQSLGQGLEFLIYFQGNSAPDKSGLPSDRFSAERTGGSVSTLTIQRTQQEDSAVYLCASSLVVGLAATNEKLFFGSGTQLSVL.

The V call is TRBV7-8, the J call TRBJ1-1; no clear D gene. Trimming shortened V by 8 bases and J by 4 bases, and 14 bases separated the two germline ends. Germline-derived CDR1 and CDR2 are SGHVS and FQNEAQ. The CDR3 length is 13 residues. For the CDR3, the DNA is TGTGCCAGCCGCAAGGGTGGGTCCACTGAAGCTTTCTTT. It encodes CASRKGGSTEAFF.

The chain links TRBV27 to TRBJ2-1, with TRBD1 as a possible D gene (6 bases). Germline CDR1 and CDR2: MNHEY and SMNVEV (reference sequence). Trimming took 4 bases from V and 10 from J, leaving 11 bases between them. The CDR3 is made up of 12 amino acids. In nucleotides, the CDR3 is TGTGCCAGCAGTTCGCTGAGGGGGGAGCAGTTCTTC. This codes for CASSSLRGEQFF.

This clone was counted a single time. The J gene is TRBJ2-7, the V gene TRBV19; TRBD1 might be the D (6 bases). The length of the CDR3 is 14 residues. From germline, CDR1 is LNHDA and CDR2 SQIVND (reference sequence). With 2 bases removed from V and 5 bases from J, the gap between germline ends came to 13 bases. CDR3 protein: CASSIFGQGNEQYF. The CDR3 nucleotides read TGTGCCAGTAGTATATTCGGGCAGGGGAACGAGCAGTACTTC.

This clone was detected only a few times. The chain uses TRBV15 and TRBJ1-6; TRBD1 might be the D (5 bases). V lost 0 bases, J lost 10 bases, and 16 bases lay in between. CDR1 LNHNV and CDR2 YYDKDF come from the germline V gene (reference sequence). CDR3 length: 16 residues. The CDR3 region has the DNA TGTGCCACCAGCAGAGATCGGTGGGAGGGGAGATCACCCCTCCACTTT. It is translated as CATSRDRWEGRSPLHF.

The chain combines TRBV7-9 with TRBJ2-7; unclear D gene. The CDR3 runs to 15 residues. Germline-derived CDR1 and CDR2 are SEHNR and FQNEAQ (reference sequence). V lost 0 bases to trimming and J lost 0 bases, with 9 bases between them. The CDR3: CASSLAADSSYEQYF. CDR3 DNA: TGTGCCAGCAGCTTAGCGGCGGATAGCTCCTACGAGCAGTACTTC. Variable domain in full (rest from reference TRBV7-9 and TRBJ2-7): DTGVSQNPRHKITKRGQNVTFRCDPISEHNRLYWYRQTLGQGPEFLTYFQNEAQLEKSRLLSDRFSAERPKGSFSTLEIQRTEQGDSAMYLCASSLAADSSYEQYFGPGTRLTVT.

This clone occurred a few times. The genes are TRBV10-3 and TRBJ1-6; 7 bases align to TRBD1. This CDR3 spans 15 amino acids. V was clipped by 6 bases and J by 0 bases; unmatched bases: 2. Germline V CDR1 and CDR2: ENHRY, SYGVKD. The CDR3 DNA sequence: TGTGCCATCAGACAGGGGAGCTCCTATAATTCACCCCTCCACTTT. Encoded protein: CAIRQGSSYNSPLHF.

The CDR3 nucleotides read TGTGCCAGCAGCTCCGGGGGTAGAAAACTGTTTTTT. Residues: CASSSGGRKLFF. This chain links TRBV6-5 with TRBJ1-4, with D possibly being TRBD1 (5 bases). Germline V lookup: CDR1 MNHEY, CDR2 SVGAGI. Trimming removed 6 bases from V and 10 bases from J, with 12 bases in between. The CDR3 runs 12 residues.

The J gene is TRBJ1-6, the V gene TRBV10-1, with D unclear. From germline, CDR1 is WNHNN and CDR2 SYGVQD (reference sequence). Deletions cut 4 bases from V and 3 bases from J, with 13 bases between. CDR3 length: 16 residues. The CDR3 DNA follows: TGCGCCAGCAGTGTTCTCGGGGTCGTCTATAATTCACCCCTCCACTTT. Residues: CASSVLGVVYNSPLHF.

This sequence joins TRBV5-1 and TRBJ1-6; D not resolved. Trimming left V 0 bases short and J 10 bases short, with 14 bases between. The CDR3 is made up of 15 amino acids. In germline, CDR1 is SGHRS, CDR2 YFSETQ. The CDR3 here is CASSLEAGVQSPLHF. CDR3 nucleotide sequence: TGCGCCAGCAGCTTGGAAGCGGGTGTACAATCACCCCTCCACTTT.

The chain employs TRBV28 and TRBJ1-5; 9 nucleotides match TRBD1. CDR3 length: 15 residues. The J segment lost 2 bases and the V segment lost 9 bases, leaving 8 bases of the junction unmatched. The V gene's germline CDR1 is MDHEN and CDR2 SYDVKM. CDR3 sequence reads: CASAGQGYGNQPQHF. For the CDR3, the DNA is TGTGCCAGTGCAGGACAGGGGTACGGCAATCAGCCCCAGCATTTT.

The CDR3 loop is CSVGRGTEAFF. In DNA, the CDR3 is TGCAGCGTTGGCCGCGGGACTGAAGCTTTCTTT. The rearrangement joins TRBV29-1 to TRBJ1-1; no definite D call. With 4 bases removed from V and 5 bases from J, the gap between germline ends came to 8 bases. This CDR3 spans 11 amino acids. CDR1 and CDR2 (germline): SQVTM, ANQGSEA.

V gene TRBV3-1 (or the pseudogene TRBV3-2) combines with J gene TRBJ1-3; D unclear. V was clipped by 2 bases and J by 5 bases, with 7 bases between them. Germline V gene data show CDR1 as LGHDT and CDR2 as YNNKEL (reference sequence). The CDR3 is 13 amino acids. CDR3 region: CASSQHERNTIYF. CDR3 nucleotide sequence: TGTGCCAGCAGCCAACACGAGCGAAACACCATATATTTT.

This chain connects TRBV7-9 to TRBJ1-5; no reliable D call. This CDR3 region has 12 residues. Looked up from germline, CDR1 is SEHNR and CDR2 is FQNEAQ (reference sequence). V was clipped by 5 bases and J by 6 bases, with 8 bases between them. CDR3 sequence: CASSPGFQPQHF. The CDR3 coding sequence is TGTGCCAGCAGCCCGGGGTTTCAGCCCCAGCATTTT.

V and J are TRBV6-5 and TRBJ2-7, with D perhaps matching TRBD2 (5 bases). The ends were cut back, 6 bases at V and 3 bases at J, with 15 bases in the middle. This CDR3 region has 14 residues. CDR1 MNHEY and CDR2 SVGAGI come from the germline V gene. The CDR3 here is CASSLNSGLYEQYF. The CDR3 DNA reads as TGTGCCAGCAGCCTCAATTCCGGACTCTACGAGCAGTACTTC.

This chain links TRBV19 with TRBJ1-6; 9 nucleotides match TRBD1. V dropped 3 bases and J dropped 6; count of bases not matched to a gene: 3. The length of the CDR3 is 15 residues. CDR1 is LNHDA, CDR2 SQIVND, per germline (reference sequence). CDR3 coding DNA: TGTGCCAGTAGTATTAGGACAGGGGTTAATTCACCCCTCCACTTT. Its translation is CASSIRTGVNSPLHF.

V is TRBV11-2 and J is TRBJ1-4; D possibly corresponds to TRBD1 (6 bases). Germline V gene sequence: CDR1 SGHAT, CDR2 FQNNGV. This CDR3 spans 14 amino acids. V lost 4 bases and J lost 8, with 14 bases in between. The CDR3 DNA reads TGTGCCAGCAGCTCGATCGACCAGGGGGAAAAACTGTTTTTT. Translating gives CASSSIDQGEKLFF.

This sequence joins TRBV20-1 and TRBJ2-7; D is ambiguous. This CDR3 spans 11 amino acids. The V and J ends lost 3 bases and 5 bases respectively, with 8 bases between them. Germline V lookup: CDR1 DFQATT, CDR2 SNEGSKA (reference sequence). This CDR3 is CSARSWDEQYF. The CDR3 DNA follows: TGCAGTGCTAGGTCGTGGGACGAGCAGTACTTC.

The J gene is TRBJ1-1, the V gene TRBV29-1; the D gene is possibly TRBD1 (5 bases). This CDR3 has 14 residues. Looked up from germline, CDR1 is SQVTM and CDR2 is ANQGSEA. Between the trimmed V and J ends, which lost 5 bases and 4 bases, there was a span of 17 bases. CDR3 protein: CSVPDTGISTEAFF. The CDR3 nucleotides are TGCAGCGTTCCGGACACCGGGATCAGCACTGAAGCTTTCTTT. Full variable domain (rest looked up from reference TRBV29-1 and TRBJ1-1): SAVISQKPSRDICQRGTSLTIQCQVDSQVTMMFWYRQQPGQSLTLIATANQGSEATYESGFVIDKFPISRPNLTFSTLTVSNMSPEDSSIYLCSVPDTGISTEAFFGQGTRLTVV.

The sample holds a few counts of this clone. V usage is TRBV7-2 and J usage is TRBJ2-1, with 12 positions matching TRBD2. Germline CDR1 SGHTA, CDR2 FQGNSA. Trimming took 8 bases from V and 9 from J; bases not matched to a gene: 17. CDR3 length equals 17 residues. For the CDR3, the DNA is TGTGCCAGCGGCGCACCTAGCGGGGGGGCCCGGTGGGGTGAGCAGTTCTTC. Its protein product is CASGAPSGGARWGEQFF.

The rearrangement joins TRBV27 to TRBJ2-2; D gene ambiguous. Trimming took 5 bases from V and 2 from J, leaving 9 bases between them. The CDR3 is 14 residues long. Germline CDR1 reads MNHEY; CDR2 reads SMNVEV (reference sequence). The CDR3 nucleotides read TGTGCCAGCAGTATAGCACGTAACACCGGGGAGCTGTTTTTT. Translated: CASSIARNTGELFF.

The chain carries TRBV6-1 and TRBJ1-2; D call uncertain. Looked up from germline, CDR1 is MNHNS and CDR2 is SASEGT. Trimming shortened V by 0 bases and J by 6 bases, and 11 bases separated the two germline ends. The CDR3 totals 14 residues. CDR3 coding DNA: TGTGCCAGCAGTGAAGCGCGAGGGTATAATGGCTACACCTTC. Translating it yields CASSEARGYNGYTF.

The V call is TRBV28, the J call TRBJ2-7; D remains ambiguous. The CDR3 has 11 amino acids. Germline V gene sequence: CDR1 MDHEN, CDR2 SYDVKM. The V end lost 7 bases, the J end lost 7 bases, and 11 bases lay between the germline ends. DNA for the CDR3: TGTGCCAGCACTAACCTAGGAGAGCAGTACTTC. The encoded protein is CASTNLGEQYF.

The rearrangement links TRBV10-3 to TRBJ2-7; D unclear. V dropped 4 bases and J dropped 3 bases, with 13 bases sitting between them. CDR1 ENHRY and CDR2 SYGVKD come from the germline V gene. This CDR3 comprises 14 residues. This CDR3 reads CAISGKETYYEQYF. For the CDR3, the DNA is TGTGCCATCAGTGGCAAGGAAACCTACTACGAGCAGTACTTC.

This clone was found once. V is TRBV7-9 and J is TRBJ2-7, with D possibly called TRBD1 or TRBD2 (5 bases each). Germline assignment: CDR1 SEHNR and CDR2 FQNEAQ (reference sequence). The ends were cut back, 5 bases at V and 3 bases at J, with 17 bases in the middle. This CDR3 is built from 15 residues. The CDR3 sequence: CASSISGAPYYEQYF. The CDR3, as DNA: TGTGCCAGCAGCATCTCCGGGGCCCCCTACTACGAGCAGTACTTC.

The chain carries TRBV9 and TRBJ2-1; possible D gene TRBD2, 6 bases. The V gene's germline CDR1 is SGDLS and CDR2 YYNGEE. Deletions cut 3 bases from V and 0 bases from J, with 13 bases between. This CDR3 is 16 amino acids long. CDR3 residues: CASSDGTSSSYNEQFF. In nucleotides, the CDR3 is TGTGCCAGCAGCGATGGGACTTCGAGCTCCTACAATGAGCAGTTCTTC.

This chain links TRBV11-2 with TRBJ2-3; the D gene is possibly TRBD1 (6 bases). This CDR3 is 16 amino acids long. Deletions cut 5 bases from V and 1 base from J, with 16 bases between. Germline V lookup: CDR1 SGHAT, CDR2 FQNNGV. In DNA form, the CDR3 reads TGTGCCAGCAGCAGACACAGGGTGGTAGGCACAGATACGCAGTATTTT. This translates into CASSRHRVVGTDTQYF.